This T cell receptor beta chain was identified during a study of cytomegalovirus exposure and HLA in healthy donors. Looking at the study overall: Counted in an early data release were 85 million or so unique TCRs from HLA-typed donors. Study findings and constraints: Later, an analysis found that common viral pathogens appeared to be linked with several of the most significant clusters. The study designated about 160 TCR beta chains cytomegalovirus-associated. Most likely, a cluster of highly shared sequence variants arose as a sequencing artifact.

The count of this clone is one. The antigen is undetermined. One end of the junction fails to match germline, which may point to a read error. The CDR3 extends over 14 amino acids. Per the germline V gene, CDR1 is SGHNT and CDR2 is YYREEE (reference sequence). It was with 60 Vbeta and 13 Jbeta primers that the PCR ran. Method: immunoSEQ multiplex PCR; TCRdb's copy keeps in-frame clones and lacks some. Of roughly 150,000 clones in the sample, approximately 73% were seen once. V is TRBV5-4 and J is TRBJ2-1, with TRBD2 identical over 10 bases. This clonotype originated in a man younger than 40 in good health and CMV-seropositive. Specimen: PBMCs. The CDR3 spells CASSYREREGLGVF. As DNA, the CDR3 is TGTGCCAGCAGTTATAGAGAGCGGGAGGGCCTTGGAGTCTTC.